The sequence of this T cell receptor beta chain was determined in a study of T cell changes during pregnancy in multiple sclerosis. CDR3 length equals 17 residues. Trimming stripped 6 bases from V and 1 base from J, with 20 bases between. Germline V lookup: CDR1 MDHEN, CDR2 SYDVKM. The protocol was immunoSEQ multiplex PCR, while the TCRdb copy is restricted to in-frame clones and leaves out a portion. The sample carries about 72,000 clones, 91% recorded once. Sample: peripheral blood, taken in the third trimester of pregnancy. V usage is TRBV28 and J usage is TRBJ2-3, with a possible D match to TRBD2 (7 bases). This receptor was obtained from a female donor in good health, enrolled as a control in a pregnancy study. The CDR3, as DNA: TGTGCCAGCAGCTACCCTTTGGGGGGGGGCGGCACAGATACGCAGTATTTT. Amino acids: CASSYPLGGGGTDTQYF.